This T cell receptor (beta chain) derives from a study of CD8 T cells in Susac syndrome. Reverse transcription of roughly 0.5 to 1 ug RNA was performed with random hexamers. TCRdb recomputed calls from the immunoSEQ multiplex PCR reads with MiXCR, one row per CDR3 protein. The repertoire holds 160,000 or so distinct CDR3 sequences, with about 90% as singletons. The source is a human donor in good health. Sequencing input: CD4+ T cells from PBMCs.

The DNA for the CDR3 is TGCGCCAGCAGCACCCAGGAACGGAACACTGAAGCTTTCTTT. It is translated as CASSTQERNTEAFF. This chain uses TRBV5-1 with TRBJ1-1; D is unresolved. The V and J ends lost 4 bases and 1 base respectively, with 11 bases between them. The CDR3 has 14 amino acids. Germline CDR1 SGHRS, CDR2 YFSETQ.